This T cell receptor beta chain stems from a study of cytomegalovirus exposure and HLA in healthy donors. Study-wide results and limits: About 150 TCR beta chains were listed as cytomegalovirus-associated. V- and J-gene trimming in TCR beta was tied to a missense DCLRE1C variant by an analysis performed later.

PCR primers comprised 60 Vbeta and 13 Jbeta primers. Assay used: immunoSEQ multiplex PCR; TCRdb lists only in-frame clones, some missing. The profile shows over 100,000 clones, 75% to 80% of them singletons. Concerning this clone itself: The antigen remains undetermined.

Trimming removed 4 bases at V and 2 bases at J, with 15 bases between. CDR3 length: 16 amino acids. Germline V gives CDR1 SNHLY, CDR2 FYNNEI. Source material: PBMCs. The TCR originated in a male donor in good health and CMV-seropositive. The chain recombines TRBV2 with TRBJ1-3; D uncertain. The CDR3 loop reads CASSVGPVEPGNTIYF. In DNA form, the CDR3 reads TGTGCCAGCAGTGTGGGCCCAGTTGAGCCTGGAAACACCATATATTTT.